This T cell receptor (beta chain) stems from a study of long-term antiretroviral therapy in people with HIV. Across the study: A decade or so separates the oldest specimens from the later 2015 immediate-ART recommendation.

The CDR3 is made up of 17 amino acids. From germline, CDR1 is SGHAT and CDR2 FQNNGV. V shed 4 bases and J 5 bases; nucleotides not matched to a gene: 17. A v3.0 immunoSEQ assay was performed at survey level. Profiled with immunoSEQ multiplex PCR; TCRdb holds only in-frame clones, not every one. The sample lists 11,000 to 15,000 clones; nearly 90% were seen once. The TCR sequence derives from a man aged 35 to 55 with HIV. The sample consisted of unsorted PBMCs, taken 6.2 years after starting antiretroviral therapy. The J gene is TRBJ2-7, the V gene TRBV11-2; 7 bases are a match to TRBD2. DNA of the CDR3: TGTGCCAGCAGCTCAAAACATAACACCCTTCGGGGGGACGAGCAGTACTTC. It codes for CASSSKHNTLRGDEQYF. The whole variable domain, filled in from reference TRBV11-2 and TRBJ2-7, reads EAGVAQSPRYKIIEKRQSVAFWCNPISGHATLYWYQQILGQGPKLLIQFQNNGVVDDSQLPKDRFSAERLKGVDSTLKIQPAKLEDSAVYLCASSSKHNTLRGDEQYFGPGTRLTVT.